Included here is one TCR beta chain sequence, with context. The antigen is undetermined. 60 Vbeta and 13 Jbeta primers were used in PCR. Source study methods: Counted up in a later analysis, unique TCR beta chains came to some 82 million, with about 9.9 million shared. This table comes from immunoSEQ multiplex PCR, and its TCRdb copy is limited to in-frame clones, with some not included. V and J calls plus clone size are reproduced from that table; the DNA served to infer D and trimming. The sample lists about 160,000 clones, approximately 72% occurring once. The data are from a study of cytomegalovirus exposure and HLA in healthy donors. Study overall: Findings of an earlier analysis included some 110 million unique TCR beta sequences from roughly 200 million T cells.

Findings and limits, study-wide: Indistinguishable V segments such as TRBV6-2 and TRBV6-3 were excluded.

The CDR3 is made up of 13 amino acids. Germline CDR1 SGHRS, CDR2 YFSETQ. V gave up 6 bases and J gave up 5 bases, with 14 bases separating them. The sequence derives from a man between 40 and 49 years old in good health and CMV-seropositive. V is TRBV5-1 and J is TRBJ1-1; D is unresolved. The sample taken for sequencing was PBMCs. DNA of the CDR3: TGCGCCAGCACCTCTGAGGGCAGGACTGAAGCTTTCTTT. It encodes CASTSEGRTEAFF.